What follows are 30 T cell receptor beta chains derived from one specimen sequenced in a study of identical twins. TCRdb used MiXCR to reprocess the 5' RACE reads, holding one entry per CDR3 protein. The data hold around 230,000 distinct CDR3 sequences, with 5.5% to 7.5% observed a single time. These data were also filed under a second study, of T cells expressing NK-cell markers.

Sequences were obtained from CD8+ T cells sorted from blood. Receptors originate from a woman aged 18-29 years in good health.

This clonotype was recorded a few times. The CDR3 coding sequence is TGTGCTAGCAGGACAGGGTTTGCAAATCAGCCCCAGCATTTT. Translation gives CASRTGFANQPQHF. The rearrangement joins TRBV12-5 to TRBJ1-5, with 8 positions matching TRBD1. Germline assignment: CDR1 LGHNT and CDR2 FRNRAP. V trimming: 9 bases; J trimming: 4 bases; junction bases outside the gene matches: 8. The CDR3 is 14 residues long.

There are many counts of this clonotype. The rearrangement links TRBV29-1 to TRBJ2-1; tentative D call: TRBD2 (6 bases). Germline loops: CDR1 SQVTM, CDR2 ANQGSEA. The CDR3 spans 12 residues. V was trimmed by 7 bases and J by 7 bases, leaving 14 bases between them. The CDR3 sequence is CSDREVGNEQFF. The CDR3 region has the DNA TGCAGCGATAGGGAGGTGGGGAATGAGCAGTTCTTC.

V usage is TRBV9 and J usage is TRBJ2-7; D possibly corresponds to TRBD2 (6 bases). Germline CDR1 reads SGDLS; CDR2 reads YYNGEE. Trimming took 0 bases from V and 1 from J, leaving 11 bases between them. The CDR3 has 15 amino acids. CDR3 nucleotide sequence: TGTGCCAGCAGCGTAGAGCCCGGGACTTCCTACGAGCAGTACTTC. Translating it yields CASSVEPGTSYEQYF.

In its sample, this clonotype was seen a few times. The CDR3 loop reads CASSFYRGSLKNEQFF. CDR3 DNA: TGTGCCAGCAGTTTCTACAGGGGGAGTTTGAAGAATGAGCAGTTCTTC. V gene TRBV28 combines with J gene TRBJ2-1; 8 nucleotides align to TRBD1. Germline CDR1 reads MDHEN; CDR2 reads SYDVKM. This CDR3 has 16 amino acids. The trim removed 3 bases at V and 7 bases at J, leaving 11 bases unmatched.

This CDR3 reads CASSSDRALNWEQFF. The CDR3, as DNA: TGTGCCAGCAGTTCTGACAGGGCCCTTAATTGGGAGCAGTTCTTC. This sequence joins TRBV6-5 and TRBJ2-1, with 7 bases matching TRBD1. V lost 4 bases, J lost 10 bases, and 13 bases stayed unmatched. Germline CDR1 and CDR2: MNHEY and SVGAGI. This CDR3 contains 15 residues.

This clonotype was recorded a few times. This chain connects TRBV2 to TRBJ2-7; D perhaps matches TRBD2 (7 bases). With 0 bases removed from V and 7 bases from J, the gap between germline ends came to 16 bases. The CDR3 is made up of 15 amino acids. Germline CDR1 and CDR2: SNHLY and FYNNEI. The CDR3: CASSEAQGGGIEQYF. The CDR3, as DNA: TGTGCCAGCAGTGAAGCGCAAGGGGGGGGCATTGAGCAGTACTTC. Together with reference TRBV2 and TRBJ2-7, the CDR3 gives the full variable domain: EPEVTQTPSHQVTQMGQEVILRCVPISNHLYFYWYRQILGQKVEFLVSFYNNEISEKSEIFDDQFSVERPDGSNFTLKIRSTKLEDSAMYFCASSEAQGGGIEQYFGPGTRLTVT.

This clonotype was found a few times. This chain joins TRBV7-8 and TRBJ2-1; possibly TRBD2 for D (6 bases). CDR3 length: 16 amino acids. The V end lost 0 bases, the J end lost 1 base, and 10 bases lay between the germline ends. The germline V gene encodes CDR1 SGHVS and CDR2 FQNEAQ. The CDR3 nucleotides are TGTGCCAGCAGCTTAGCAGGCGGGGCATCCTACAATGAGCAGTTCTTC. It specifies CASSLAGGASYNEQFF.

A few counts support this clonotype. The chain couples TRBV2 to TRBJ2-1; 8 nucleotides line up with TRBD2. There are 15 residues in the CDR3. CDR1 and CDR2 (germline): SNHLY, FYNNEI. V shed 6 bases, J shed 3 bases, and the junction held 7 bases outside the gene matches. CDR3 sequence reads: CASRLLAGGYNEQFF. CDR3 coding DNA: TGTGCCAGCAGACTCCTGGCGGGGGGCTACAATGAGCAGTTCTTC.

Many counts were recorded for this clonotype. V is TRBV27 and J is TRBJ1-5, with no clear D. The germline V gene has CDR1 MNHEY and CDR2 SMNVEV (reference sequence). The V gene lost 0 bases and the J gene lost 3 bases, with 9 bases spanning the gap. The CDR3 has 15 amino acids. The CDR3 region is CASSLSVGNNQPQHF. The CDR3 DNA reads TGTGCCAGCAGTTTATCGGTGGGGAACAATCAGCCCCAGCATTTT.

This clonotype appeared a few times. V and J are TRBV27 and TRBJ2-1; D gene uncertain. CDR1 MNHEY and CDR2 SMNVEV come from the germline V gene (reference sequence). V gave up 3 bases and J gave up 10 bases, with 13 bases separating them. The CDR3 extends over 13 amino acids. CDR3 DNA sequence: TGTGCCAGCAGTTTTGAGCGTGCTGAAGAGCAGTTCTTC. It specifies CASSFERAEEQFF.

In the case of this clonotype: The junction does not match germline at one end; this may be a read error. The chain links TRBV5-4 to TRBJ2-1, with D perhaps matching TRBD2 (5 bases). The CDR3 spans 14 residues. Germline V lookup: CDR1 SGHNT, CDR2 YYREEE (reference sequence). The CDR3 DNA follows: TGTGCCAGCAGCTTCGCTAGCTCCTACAATGAGCAGCTCTTC. It yields the protein CASSFASSYNEQLF.

This clonotype occurred many times. This chain links TRBV5-6 with TRBJ2-1, with D possibly matching TRBD2 (6 bases). The V gene lost 4 bases and the J gene lost 6 bases, with 17 bases spanning the gap. Germline assignment: CDR1 SGHDT and CDR2 YYEEEE. This CDR3 contains 15 residues. The CDR3 here is CASSLGTLLFNEQFF. CDR3 in DNA: TGTGCCAGCAGCCTCGGGACTCTTCTCTTCAATGAGCAGTTCTTC.

V usage is TRBV7-9 and J usage is TRBJ2-7, with D perhaps given as TRBD1 or TRBD2 (6 bases each). This CDR3 has 15 residues. Germline V gene sequence: CDR1 SEHNR, CDR2 FQNEAQ (reference sequence). The V end was cut by 5 bases, the J end by 2 bases, with 16 bases between. CDR3 sequence (DNA): TGTGCCAGCAGCCTCGGGGGCGGGGAACCCTACGAGCAGTACTTC. Translated, it gives CASSLGGGEPYEQYF.

The table lists this clonotype with a few counts. This chain uses TRBV29-1 with TRBJ2-1; TRBD2 matches 12 bases. CDR3 length equals 17 residues. The germline CDR1 and CDR2 sequences are SQVTM and ANQGSEA. The V gene end was trimmed by 4 bases and the J gene end by 0 bases; junction bases not matched to a gene: 7. The CDR3 loop is CSVGLAGAYYSYNEQFF. The CDR3 DNA reads TGCAGCGTTGGACTAGCGGGGGCCTATTACTCCTACAATGAGCAGTTCTTC.

The sample holds a few counts of this clonotype. V gene TRBV12-3 or TRBV12-4 combines with J gene TRBJ1-4, with D possibly matching TRBD1 (5 bases). V was pared by 8 bases and J by 6 bases, with 22 bases between. CDR3 length equals 16 residues. CDR3 nucleotides: TGTGCCAGCGCCTCCCGAATCCCGGGACCATATGAAAAACTGTTTTTT. This encodes CASASRIPGPYEKLFF.

This clonotype turned up a few times. The V call is TRBV27, the J call TRBJ2-2; D is perhaps TRBD2 (5 bases). CDR1 and CDR2 (germline): MNHEY, SMNVEV (reference sequence). This CDR3 comprises 14 residues. The V end lost 4 bases, the J end lost 7 bases, and 13 bases lay between the germline ends. The CDR3 nucleotides read TGTGCCAGCAGTTCGGCGGGTAGGATCGGGGAGCTGTTTTTT. This gives the protein CASSSAGRIGELFF.

The rearrangement links TRBV7-6 to TRBJ1-3; D is uncertain. The germline V gene has CDR1 SGHVS and CDR2 FNYEAQ. The CDR3 has 13 residues. V gave up 5 bases and J gave up 0 bases, with 5 bases separating them. The CDR3: CASSRYSGNTIYF. The DNA of the CDR3 is TGTGCCAGCAGCCGCTACTCTGGAAACACCATATATTTT.

A note on this clonotype: At one end the junction does not follow the germline gene, possibly because of a read error. This rearrangement joins TRBV5-6 to TRBJ2-3; D not certain. Germline-derived CDR1 and CDR2 are SGHDT and YYEEEE. This CDR3 has 14 amino acids. The CDR3 loop is CASLSGPGTDTQYF. The CDR3 nucleotides are TGCGCCAGTTTATCCGGGCCGGGCACAGATACGCAGTATTTT.

The chain is built from TRBV14 and TRBJ1-2; D is unresolved. Trimming took 0 bases from V and 5 from J, leaving 16 bases between them. Germline CDR1 reads SGHDN; CDR2 reads FVKESK. The CDR3 runs 16 residues. As DNA, the CDR3 is TGTGCCAGCAGCCAAGATTCGGCGGGGTTCCCTTATGGCTACACCTTC. It is translated as CASSQDSAGFPYGYTF. Looking up the rest from reference TRBV14 and TRBJ1-2 gives the full variable domain: EAGVTQFPSHSVIEKGQTVTLRCDPISGHDNLYWYRRVMGKEIKFLLHFVKESKQDESGMPNNRFLAERTGGTYSTLKVQPAELEDSGVYFCASSQDSAGFPYGYTFGSGTRLTVV.

This clonotype has only a few counts. The rearrangement links TRBV14 to TRBJ2-3; D not resolved. Germline CDR1 and CDR2: SGHDN and FVKESK. This CDR3 contains 14 residues. Deletions cut 2 bases from V and 4 bases from J, with 10 bases between. CDR3 nucleotide sequence: TGTGCCAGCAGCCAATTAGGCGCTTCAGATACGCAGTATTTT. Protein: CASSQLGASDTQYF.

This clonotype was recorded a few times. This chain uses TRBV9 with TRBJ1-1, with D maybe TRBD1 (5 bases). Germline CDR1 reads SGDLS; CDR2 reads YYNGEE. CDR3 length: 19 residues. The V gene lost 0 bases and the J gene lost 6 bases, with 27 bases spanning the gap. CDR3 region: CASSVGGGGHASRSAEAFF. In nucleotides, the CDR3 is TGTGCCAGCAGCGTAGGTGGGGGAGGACACGCATCACGGAGTGCTGAAGCTTTCTTT. The full variable domain, its missing parts supplied by reference TRBV9 and TRBJ1-1, is DSGVTQTPKHLITATGQRVTLRCSPRSGDLSVYWYQQSLDQGLQFLIQYYNGEERAKGNILERFSAQQFPDLHSELNLSSLELGDSALYFCASSVGGGGHASRSAEAFFGQGTRLTVV.

The table lists this clonotype with a few counts. The chain employs TRBV6-1 and TRBJ1-1; D not resolved. Trimming removed 1 base at V and 7 bases at J, with 10 bases between. Germline V lookup: CDR1 MNHNS, CDR2 SASEGT. The CDR3 runs to 13 residues. CDR3 sequence: CASSEDGRFEAFF. The CDR3 DNA sequence: TGTGCCAGCAGTGAAGACGGAAGATTTGAAGCTTTCTTT.

This clonotype showed up just a few times. This chain uses TRBV7-9 with TRBJ2-7, with 9 bases that match TRBD1. Losses at the gene ends were 4 bases for V and 5 bases for J; bases not matched to a gene: 12. The CDR3 contains 16 residues. CDR1 is SEHNR, CDR2 FQNEAQ, per germline (reference sequence). CDR3 loop: CASSSLAGTGTNEQYF. The CDR3 coding sequence is TGTGCCAGCAGCTCGTTGGCCGGGACAGGGACCAACGAGCAGTACTTC.

Ten or more counts support this clonotype. The gene calls are TRBV29-1 and TRBJ1-2; D is undetermined. There are 14 residues in the CDR3. Germline CDR1 SQVTM, CDR2 ANQGSEA. The ends were cut back, 5 bases at V and 2 bases at J, with 15 bases in the middle. CDR3 DNA sequence: TGCAGCGTTAGGTTTTTGGCAGGAAACTATGGCTACACCTTC. Encoded protein: CSVRFLAGNYGYTF. Full variable domain (rest looked up from reference TRBV29-1 and TRBJ1-2): SAVISQKPSRDICQRGTSLTIQCQVDSQVTMMFWYRQQPGQSLTLIATANQGSEATYESGFVIDKFPISRPNLTFSTLTVSNMSPEDSSIYLCSVRFLAGNYGYTFGSGTRLTVV.

V usage is TRBV7-2 and J usage is TRBJ1-4; no definite D call. The V end was cut by 2 bases, the J end by 7 bases, with 14 bases between. Germline V gene data show CDR1 as SGHTA and CDR2 as FQGNSA. This CDR3 region has 15 residues. This CDR3 reads CASSLSAGFGEKLFF. Here the CDR3 DNA reads TGTGCCAGCAGCTTATCAGCAGGATTTGGTGAAAAACTGTTTTTT.

The chain joins TRBV27 to TRBJ2-3; the match to TRBD2 covers 8 bases. This CDR3 has 16 amino acids. Trimming took 6 bases from V and 4 from J; bases not matched to a gene: 12. Germline V CDR1 and CDR2: MNHEY, SMNVEV (reference sequence). CDR3 sequence: CASRTLDGGAPDTQYF. DNA of the CDR3: TGTGCCAGCAGAACGCTCGACGGGGGGGCCCCAGATACGCAGTATTTT.

The rearrangement joins TRBV27 to TRBJ2-7, with D unclear. Deletions cut 5 bases from V and 2 bases from J, with 10 bases between. Germline-derived CDR1 and CDR2 are MNHEY and SMNVEV (reference sequence). This CDR3 region has 13 residues. CDR3 bases: TGTGCCAGCAGTCGTGGACCCCCCTACGAGCAGTACTTC. It encodes CASSRGPPYEQYF.

This clonotype was picked up a small number of times. The V and J genes are TRBV28 and TRBJ1-4; D may be TRBD1 (5 bases). The CDR3 has 13 residues. Trimming removed 3 bases from V and 11 bases from J, with 13 bases in between. Germline CDR1 reads MDHEN; CDR2 reads SYDVKM. CDR3 nucleotides: TGTGCCAGCAGTTTGGGGCAGCCTATGAAACTGTTTTTT. It translates to CASSLGQPMKLFF.

CDR3 residues: CASRAYADTQYF. As DNA, the CDR3 is TGTGCCAGCAGGGCATACGCAGATACGCAGTATTTT. The chain employs TRBV2 and TRBJ2-3; D call uncertain. V lost 6 bases and J 4 bases, leaving 8 bases between the germline ends. There are 12 residues in the CDR3. Per the germline V gene, CDR1 is SNHLY and CDR2 is FYNNEI.

This clonotype showed up many times. The rearrangement joins TRBV12-3 or TRBV12-4 to TRBJ2-1; D could derive from TRBD1 or TRBD2 (6 bases each). Trimming cost V 5 bases and J 4 bases, with 12 bases left between them. The CDR3 covers 14 residues. The CDR3 bases are TGTGCCAGCAGTCCCCGGGGGCAGTACAATGAGCAGTTCTTC. Translated: CASSPRGQYNEQFF.